This record covers a single TCR beta chain. The data originate from a study of cytomegalovirus exposure and HLA in healthy donors. The V end lost 3 bases, the J end lost 2 bases, and 10 bases lay between the germline ends. The CDR3 runs 15 residues. CDR1 and CDR2 (germline): MDHEN, SYDVKM. Both 60 Vbeta primers and 13 Jbeta primers went into the PCR. The authors' processing: In a later analysis, the count reached 74 million or so unique TCR beta chains, with about 9.9 million shared. This table comes from immunoSEQ multiplex PCR, and its TCRdb copy is limited to in-frame clones, with some not included. D and trimming were read from the DNA, whereas the V and J calls and clone size are those reported in that table. This sample yields more than 150,000 clones, of which over 70% are seen a single time; just over 2% belongs to the top ten.

The chain is built from TRBV28 and TRBJ2-2; possible D gene TRBD1, 5 bases. The sequencing input was PBMCs. This clonotype originated in a woman aged 18 to 35 in good health and CMV-seropositive. The CDR3 nucleotides read TGTGCCAGCAGTTTTGACAGCCGAAACACCGGGGAGCTGTTTTTT. It codes for CASSFDSRNTGELFF.